Listed below are T cell receptor beta chains from one sample, sequenced in a study of glioma-infiltrating T cells after dendritic cell vaccination. Produced via immunoSEQ multiplex PCR; TCRdb's table is partial and in-frame only. The sample lists around 87,000 clones; 80% to 85% were seen once. Sample: blood, taken after dendritic cell vaccination. These receptor sequences come from a human donor with glioblastoma. Each CDR3 is given with its conserved first and last residue. A D gene is named only where the DNA matches it firmly. Size is omitted from some rows. Given values are once, few, many or a class for expanded clones.

TRBJ2-6 - - TRBV6-5 TGTGCCAGCAGTTTCGAGGCTGCTGGGGCCAACGTCCTGACTTTC CASSFEAAGANVLTF
TRBJ1-2 TRBD1 few TRBV19 TGTGCCAGCCATAACGGGACAGGGGCCGTTAGGGGCTATGGCTACACCTTC CASHNGTGAVRGYGYTF
TRBJ1-1 - - TRBV5-1 TGCGCCAGCAGCTTCGGGGTGGGGACTGAAGCTTTCTTT CASSFGVGTEAFF
TRBJ2-4 - - TRBV2 TGTGCCAGCAGTGAAGGACGGGGTGGAAACATTCAGTACTTC CASSEGRGGNIQYF
TRBJ1-2 - - TRBV25-1 TGTGCCAGCCGGACTTCGGGGTCTTATGGCTACACCTTC CASRTSGSYGYTF
TRBJ2-3 TRBD2 - TRBV6-4 TGTGCCAGCAGCGGGACTAGCGGGGGGGCAGATACGCAGTATTTT CASSGTSGGADTQYF
TRBJ1-2 - - TRBV6-1 TGTGCCAGCAGTGAGCAACAGGGCCTTCAGGGCTACACCTTC CASSEQQGLQGYTF
TRBJ1-4 - - TRBV14 TGTGCCAGCAGCCTTACTTTTACAGGGAGTCCAACTAATGAAAAACTGTTTTTT CASSLTFTGSPTNEKLFF
TRBJ2-3 TRBD1 - TRBV29-1 TGCAGCGTTTTCAGGGGGGATACGCAGTATTTT CSVFRGDTQYF
TRBJ1-5 - - TRBV2 TGTGCCAGCAAGGACAGTTATAGCAATCAGCCCCAGCATTTT CASKDSYSNQPQHF
TRBJ2-4 TRBD1 - TRBV19 TGTGCCAGTAGTACGAGCGGACAGGGCCAAAACATTCAGTACTTC CASSTSGQGQNIQYF
TRBJ1-1 TRBD1 - TRBV5-1 TGCGCCAGCAGCTTGGGGGGGGACAGGGCGCACACTGAAGCTTTCTTT CASSLGGDRAHTEAFF
TRBJ2-7 - - TRBV7-2 TGTGCCAGCAGCTTAGTCACAGGGTTGGGCGAGCAGTACTTC CASSLVTGLGEQYF
TRBJ2-1 - - TRBV5-6 TGTGCCAGCAGCCCCCGGAGGACGAGCTACAATGAGCAGTTCTTC CASSPRRTSYNEQFF
TRBJ2-7 - - TRBV9 TGTGCCAGCAGTGTACAGGGTGCGGGGGAGCAGTACTTC CASSVQGAGEQYF
TRBJ1-2 TRBD1 few TRBV6-1 TGTGCCAGCAGTGAAGCGACAGGGGTCTATGGCTACACCTTC CASSEATGVYGYTF
TRBJ2-2 TRBD1 - TRBV19 TGTGCCAGTAGACAGGGGGGTTGGGGGGAGCTGTTTTTT CASRQGGWGELFF
TRBJ1-1 TRBD1 once TRBV15 TGTGCCACCAGCAGAGATCGGGTCCAGGGGGCCGCTGAAGCTTTCTTT CATSRDRVQGAAEAFF
TRBJ2-7 TRBD2 - TRBV2 TGTGCCAGCAGTGGAGGGGAGGGATTGGGAGGCGAGCAGTACTTC CASSGGEGLGGEQYF
TRBJ1-1 TRBD1 - TRBV19 TGTGCCAGTAGTATCGGGGACAGGGTCGGCACTGAAGCTTTCTTT CASSIGDRVGTEAFF